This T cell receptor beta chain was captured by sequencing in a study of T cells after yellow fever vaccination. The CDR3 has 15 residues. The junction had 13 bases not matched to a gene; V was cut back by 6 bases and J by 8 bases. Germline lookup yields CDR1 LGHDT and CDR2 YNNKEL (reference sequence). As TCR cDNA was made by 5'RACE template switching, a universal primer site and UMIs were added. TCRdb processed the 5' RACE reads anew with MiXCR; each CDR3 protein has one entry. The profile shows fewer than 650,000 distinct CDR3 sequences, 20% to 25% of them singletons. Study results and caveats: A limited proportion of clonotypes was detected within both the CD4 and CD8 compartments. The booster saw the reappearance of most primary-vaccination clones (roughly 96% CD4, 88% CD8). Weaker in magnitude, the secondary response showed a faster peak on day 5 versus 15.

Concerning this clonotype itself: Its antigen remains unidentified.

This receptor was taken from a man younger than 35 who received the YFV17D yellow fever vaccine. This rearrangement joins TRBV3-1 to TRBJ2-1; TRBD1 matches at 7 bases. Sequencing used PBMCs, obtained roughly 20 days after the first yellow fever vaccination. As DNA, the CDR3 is TGTGCCAGCAGGAAGACAGGGCAGTTTCCCGATGAGCAGTTCTTC. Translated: CASRKTGQFPDEQFF.